Listed below are T cell receptor beta chains from one sample, sequenced in a study of blood T cell repertoires in COVID-19. Sequenced by immunoSEQ multiplex PCR; TCRdb stores in-frame clones only, minus some. The sample contains 150,000 to 200,000 clones, less than 90% of which appear only once. What was sequenced was peripheral blood. The receptors here all came from a woman in her 70s with COVID-19, enrolled during active disease. The CDR3 runs from the conserved cysteine through the conserved F or W. The order of the fields is J gene, CDR3 length, D gene, clone size, V gene, CDR3 DNA, CDR3 protein. A D gene is named only where the DNA matches it firmly. The size of a clone is reported for some rows only, either as once, few or many, or as a class for expanded clones.

J: TRBJ2-1
length: 15
D: -
size: -
V: TRBV5-4
DNA: TGTGCCAGCAGCTGGGAGGAATTATCCTACAATGAGCAGTTCTTC
CDR3: CASSWEELSYNEQFF

J: TRBJ2-1
length: 16
D: -
size: -
V: TRBV7-9
DNA: TGTGCCAGCAGCCTGACTGTAGCGGACCAATACAATGAGCAGTTCTTC
CDR3: CASSLTVADQYNEQFF

J: TRBJ2-7
length: 15
D: TRBD1
size: -
V: TRBV4-3
DNA: TGCGCCAGCAGCCAGACCGGGACAGGGGAAGGGGAGCAGTACTTC
CDR3: CASSQTGTGEGEQYF

J: TRBJ2-2
length: 16
D: TRBD2
size: -
V: TRBV28
DNA: TGTGCCAGCAGCCCTGGACTAGCGGGAGGCGCCGGGGAGCTGTTTTTT
CDR3: CASSPGLAGGAGELFF

J: TRBJ1-4
length: 13
D: -
size: -
V: TRBV27
DNA: TGTGCCAGCAGGACAACTAGGGATGAAAAACTGTTTTTT
CDR3: CASRTTRDEKLFF

J: TRBJ2-2
length: 14
D: -
size: few
V: TRBV5-1
DNA: TGCGCCAGCAGCTTGACAGGGAACACCGGGGAGCTGTTTTTT
CDR3: CASSLTGNTGELFF

J: TRBJ1-2
length: 18
D: TRBD1
size: once
V: TRBV28
DNA: TGTGCCAGCAGCCCCACTGGTGACAGGGGGAGATTTTGGTATGGCTACACCTTC
CDR3: CASSPTGDRGRFWYGYTF

J: TRBJ1-1
length: 14
D: -
size: -
V: TRBV18
DNA: TGTGCCAGCTCACCCGACAGGATGAACACTGAAGCTTTCTTT
CDR3: CASSPDRMNTEAFF

J: TRBJ2-7
length: 19
D: TRBD2
size: few
V: TRBV5-6
DNA: TGTGCCAGCAGCTTTAAGTTGACTAGCGGGAGGGGTAAGTCCTACGAGCAGTACTTC
CDR3: CASSFKLTSGRGKSYEQYF

J: TRBJ2-1
length: 17
D: TRBD2
size: -
V: TRBV14
DNA: TGTGCCAGCAGCCAAGGAGCGGGAGCATATAGGTACAATGAGCAGTTCTTC
CDR3: CASSQGAGAYRYNEQFF

J: TRBJ2-1
length: 13
D: -
size: -
V: TRBV19
DNA: TGTGCCAGTAGTACCTATAACGGCAATGAGCAGTTCTTC
CDR3: CASSTYNGNEQFF

J: TRBJ2-1
length: 12
D: -
size: once
V: TRBV30
DNA: TGTGCCTGGAGTGTAGGGGGAAGTGAGCAGTTCTTC
CDR3: CAWSVGGSEQFF

J: TRBJ1-4
length: 15
D: -
size: many
V: TRBV9
DNA: TGTGCCAGCAGCCCACGACAGAGCTCAGATGAAAAACTGTTTTTT
CDR3: CASSPRQSSDEKLFF

J: TRBJ1-1
length: 14
D: -
size: few
V: TRBV30
DNA: TGTGCCTGGAGTGTATCGGGAGGGAACACTGAAGCTTTCTTT
CDR3: CAWSVSGGNTEAFF

J: TRBJ2-2
length: 17
D: -
size: -
V: TRBV6-2/TRBV6-3
DNA: TGTGCCAGCAGTTACACCCCGGGATTAGGCGTCACCGGGGAGCTGTTTTTT
CDR3: CASSYTPGLGVTGELFF

J: TRBJ2-7
length: 15
D: -
size: -
V: TRBV7-2
DNA: TGTGCCAGCAGCTTAGTTTCGACTAGTCCCCACGAGCAGTACTTC
CDR3: CASSLVSTSPHEQYF

J: TRBJ2-6
length: 15
D: -
size: -
V: TRBV28
DNA: TGTGCCAGCAGTCCTGGGAGCTCTGGGGCCAACGTCCTGACTTTC
CDR3: CASSPGSSGANVLTF

J: TRBJ2-2
length: 16
D: -
size: -
V: TRBV19
DNA: TGTGCCAGTATCCCCAGGGCAGGCACGAACACCGGGGAGCTGTTTTTT
CDR3: CASIPRAGTNTGELFF

J: TRBJ1-6
length: 17
D: TRBD1
size: few
V: TRBV4-3
DNA: TGCGCCAGCAGCCGTCGGTATCCGCGGGACAGCAATTCACCCCTCCACTTT
CDR3: CASSRRYPRDSNSPLHF

J: TRBJ2-7
length: 17
D: TRBD2
size: -
V: TRBV7-2
DNA: TGTGCCAGCAGCCCCGGGACTAGCGGGAGAAGGATGTACGAGCAGTACTTC
CDR3: CASSPGTSGRRMYEQYF